A selection of T cell receptor beta chains follows, all from one sample in a study of human T cells and chemical hapten exposure. MiXCR, run by TCRdb on the RACE reads, gives a single entry per CDR3 protein. The sample shows tens of thousands of distinct CDR3 sequences, 10% to 15% of them seen only once. The source material was whole blood, sampled in connection with sensitization to the hapten diphenylcyclopropenone (DPC). Source of these receptors: a woman in her 40s with alopecia areata. Some clones in this sample may be carry-over from other donors' samples. The CDR3 runs from the conserved cysteine through the conserved F or W. Each record gives: clone size, J gene, V gene, D gene, CDR3 DNA, CDR3 protein. The D gene is left open where the match is weak. Clone size, where shown, is once, few, many, or a class for clones that have expanded.

many	TRBJ1-5	TRBV7-8	TRBD1	TGTGCCAGCAGCCACAGGGGTCCTCGTCAGCCCCAGCATTTT	CASSHRGPRQPQHF
many	TRBJ2-7	TRBV10-3	NA	TGTGCCATCACGTCGGGATTACAGTCCTACGAGCAGTACTTC	CAITSGLQSYEQYF
many	TRBJ2-5	TRBV11-3	NA	TGTGCCAGCAGCTTGGGGGCGAGAGAGACCCAGTACTTC	CASSLGARETQYF
NA	TRBJ2-1	TRBV12-3/TRBV12-4	TRBD2	TGTGCCAGCACCGACGGGACTAGTGGCTACAATGAGCAGTTCTTC	CASTDGTSGYNEQFF
many	TRBJ2-2	TRBV6-6	TRBD2	TGTGCCAGCAGTTCCGGGACTAGCGGGAGTTGGAACACCGGGGAGCTGTTTTTT	CASSSGTSGSWNTGELFF
many	TRBJ1-1	TRBV9	NA	TGTGCCAGCAGCGTAGTAGAGGGTCGGATTGGTGAAGCTTTCTTT	CASSVVEGRIGEAFF
many	TRBJ2-3	TRBV9	NA	TGTGCCAGCAGCGTAGGAGAAGATACGCAGTATTTT	CASSVGEDTQYF
NA	TRBJ2-1	TRBV6-5	NA	TGTGCCAGCAGTTACGATCGGGGGTCGCATGAGCAGTTCTTC	CASSYDRGSHEQFF
many	TRBJ1-1	TRBV5-1	NA	TGCGCCAGCAGCTCCGGGTGGGATGAAGCTTTCTTT	CASSSGWDEAFF
few	TRBJ1-6	TRBV11-2	NA	TGTGCCAGCAGCTTAGTTAGGGGAAATTCACCCCTCCACTTT	CASSLVRGNSPLHF
few	TRBJ2-7	TRBV9	TRBD1	TGTGCCAGCAGCGTCGGACAGGGGGGATACGAGCAGTACTTC	CASSVGQGGYEQYF
many	TRBJ2-1	TRBV7-8	NA	TGTGCCAGCAGCTTAGCCGCGGGCGATGAGCAGTTCTTC	CASSLAAGDEQFF
many	TRBJ2-7	TRBV20-1	NA	TGCAGTGCTAGAGATCTCTTGAGGTCCTACGAGCAGTACTTC	CSARDLLRSYEQYF
few	TRBJ2-3	TRBV4-1	NA	TGCGCCAGCAGCCAAGGACCGGGTCTTGTGACAGATACGCAGTATTTT	CASSQGPGLVTDTQYF
many	TRBJ2-3	TRBV5-1	NA	TGCGCCAGCAGCTTAAGTGAGGGGCTTGCAGATACGCAGTATTTT	CASSLSEGLADTQYF
medium-sized	TRBJ2-3	TRBV7-2	TRBD1	TGTGCCAGCAGCCCCGGGCCGGGACAGGATGTTTTCGACGAAGATACGCAGTATTTT	CASSPGPGQDVFDEDTQYF
NA	TRBJ1-5	TRBV5-1	NA	TGCGCCAGCAGCTTGGACGGGAGCGGTCAGCCCCAGCATTTT	CASSLDGSGQPQHF
many	TRBJ1-5	TRBV7-8	TRBD1	TGTGCCAGCAGCTTAGGCGGGACAGGGGGCGATCAGCCCCAGCATTTT	CASSLGGTGGDQPQHF
NA	TRBJ2-1	TRBV3-1	NA	TGTGCCAGCAGCCATGTAACGGAGAGCTCCTACAATGAGCAGTTCTTC	CASSHVTESSYNEQFF
many	TRBJ2-1	TRBV6-4	TRBD2	TGTGCCAGCAGTGACTCGGGGGGGGGTACCCCCTACAATGAGCAGTTCTTC	CASSDSGGGTPYNEQFF